These 20 T cell receptor beta chains originate from one sample sequenced in a study of identical twins (dated by TCRdb to 2015 to 2016). The library was generated by 5' RACE. Reads for this sample came from an Illumina HiSeq 2000. TCRdb reworked the public reads: Q25 trimming with fastp, MiXCR clone assembly, productive beta chains retained. Every entry covers one CDR3 protein and lists the most common genes and DNA from its rows. Present in this sample are roughly 350,000 distinct CDR3 sequences, about 12% of which were seen just once. The biggest ten clones account for more than 6% of the sample. This same sample was also taken into another study, of yellow fever vaccine responses in identical twins.

Sequenced material: CD8+ T cells sorted from blood. These receptor sequences come from a woman aged 18-30 years in good health.

A few counts support this clonotype. V and J are TRBV19 and TRBJ2-1; 12 positions agree with TRBD2. The germline gives CDR1 LNHDA, CDR2 SQIVND (reference sequence). After removal of 6 bases from V and 6 bases from J, the junction contained 6 bases not matched to a gene. The CDR3 has 15 residues. The CDR3 region is CASRTSGGFLNEQFF. The DNA for the CDR3 is TGTGCCAGTAGGACTAGCGGGGGATTTCTCAATGAGCAGTTCTTC.

This clonotype occurred a few times. The rearrangement links TRBV5-6 to TRBJ2-1; possibly TRBD2 for D (7 bases). Looked up from germline, CDR1 is SGHDT and CDR2 is YYEEEE. V lost 6 bases, J lost 4 bases, and 17 bases lay in between. The CDR3 covers 15 residues. The CDR3 protein is CASIAGGAAYNEQFF. The CDR3 region has the DNA TGTGCCAGCATAGCTGGGGGGGCAGCTTACAATGAGCAGTTCTTC. The full variable domain, in which reference TRBV5-6 and TRBJ2-1 provide the parts outside the CDR3, is DAGVTQSPTHLIKTRGQQVTLRCSPKSGHDTVSWYQQALGQGPQFIFQYYEEEERQRGNFPDRFSGHQFPNYSSELNVNALLLGDSALYLCASIAGGAAYNEQFFGPGTRLTVL.

In this sample, this clonotype turned up many times. The J gene is TRBJ2-1, the V gene TRBV29-1; D not certain. V was shortened by 3 bases and J by 5 bases, with 11 bases between the two germline ends. Germline-derived CDR1 and CDR2 are SQVTM and ANQGSEA. The CDR3 covers 13 residues. The CDR3 protein is CSVDSGRNNEQFF. In nucleotides, the CDR3 is TGCAGCGTTGACTCCGGTAGAAACAATGAGCAGTTCTTC.

Regarding this clonotype: The junction departs from the called germline gene at one end, perhaps through a read error. V and J are TRBV6-1 and TRBJ2-3; possible D gene TRBD2, 7 bases. Germline V gives CDR1 MNHNS, CDR2 SASEGT. CDR3 length: 15 amino acids. The CDR3 sequence: CAGSDLRGATDTQYF. The DNA of the CDR3 is TGTGCCGGCAGTGATTTACGGGGGGCCACAGATACGCAGTATTTT.

The CDR3 DNA is TGTGCCAGCTCAACCGGGACTAGCGCACAAGAGACCCAGTACTTC. It is translated as CASSTGTSAQETQYF. J is TRBJ2-5 and V is TRBV27; 10 nucleotides line up with TRBD2. The V and J ends lost 8 bases and 2 bases, in that order; junction bases with no gene match: 8. This CDR3 is 15 amino acids long. Germline CDR1 is MNHEY and CDR2 is SMNVEV (reference sequence).

This clonotype was seen a few times. V gene TRBV25-1 combines with J gene TRBJ1-2, with 8 bases aligning to TRBD1. The J segment lost 4 bases and the V segment lost 4 bases, leaving 14 bases of the junction unmatched. Germline V lookup: CDR1 MGHDK, CDR2 SYGVNS. This CDR3 has 17 residues. CDR3 sequence reads: CASSGTRTGTVPYGYTF. The CDR3 region has the DNA TGTGCCAGCAGTGGGACCCGGACAGGGACAGTTCCCTATGGCTACACCTTC.

A few counts support this clonotype. This sequence joins TRBV11-2 and TRBJ1-1; the D is unclear. The CDR3 is 14 amino acids. Germline V CDR1 and CDR2: SGHAT, FQNNGV. V lost 1 base to trimming and J lost 11 bases, with 17 bases between them. The CDR3 is CASSLAGAQFDAFF. Written as DNA, the CDR3 is TGTGCCAGCAGCTTAGCGGGAGCACAGTTTGACGCTTTCTTT.

With regard to this clonotype: One end of the junction varies from germline; a read error may be responsible. The chain combines TRBV12-3 or TRBV12-4 with TRBJ2-7, with 9 bases that match TRBD1. CDR3 length: 15 residues. CDR3 bases: TGTGTCAGCAGTCTGACAGGGGGGATCGGCGACGAGCAGTACTTC. Encoded protein: CVSSLTGGIGDEQYF.

The table lists this clonotype with a few counts. The V call is TRBV27, the J call TRBJ2-1; 12 bases map to TRBD2. CDR1 and CDR2 (germline): MNHEY, SMNVEV (reference sequence). Trimming removed 4 bases from V and 0 bases from J; junction bases left unmatched: 13. The CDR3 totals 20 residues. CDR3 sequence reads: CASSSQSSGRGSPSYNEQFF. CDR3 nucleotide sequence: TGTGCCAGCAGTTCGCAGTCTAGCGGGAGGGGCTCCCCCTCCTACAATGAGCAGTTCTTC.

This clonotype was seen a handful of times. The chain recombines TRBV9 with TRBJ2-7; 10 bases map to TRBD1. CDR1 is SGDLS and CDR2 is YYNGEE in the germline V gene. The length of the CDR3 is 15 residues. Trimming at V came to 4 bases and at J to 5 bases, leaving 9 bases not matched to a gene. CDR3 nucleotide sequence: TGTGCCAGCAGCCCACGACAGGGGGCTAGGGACGAGCAGTACTTC. Protein sequence: CASSPRQGARDEQYF. Full variable domain (missing parts from reference TRBV9 and TRBJ2-7): DSGVTQTPKHLITATGQRVTLRCSPRSGDLSVYWYQQSLDQGLQFLIQYYNGEERAKGNILERFSAQQFPDLHSELNLSSLELGDSALYFCASSPRQGARDEQYFGPGTRLTVT.

The genes are TRBV28 and TRBJ2-1; D ambiguous. From germline, CDR1 is MDHEN and CDR2 SYDVKM. V lost 5 bases to trimming and J lost 5 bases, with 7 bases between them. This CDR3 has 12 amino acids. Here the CDR3 reads CASSPEHNEQFF. Written as DNA, the CDR3 is TGTGCCAGCAGTCCAGAACACAATGAGCAGTTCTTC. The entire variable domain, with the rest obtained from reference TRBV28 and TRBJ2-1, is as follows: DVKVTQSSRYLVKRTGEKVFLECVQDMDHENMFWYRQDPGLGLRLIYFSYDVKMKEKGDIPEGYSVSREKKERFSLILESASTNQTSMYLCASSPEHNEQFFGPGTRLTVL.

The chain recombines TRBV5-6 with TRBJ1-2; TRBD1 is a possible D gene (6 bases). Trimming cost V 0 bases and J 4 bases, with 10 bases left between them. The V gene's germline CDR1 is SGHDT and CDR2 YYEEEE. This CDR3 is built from 14 residues. The CDR3 bases are TGTGCCAGCAGCTTGGGGGGGGCAGGCTATGGCTACACCTTC. Its translation is CASSLGGAGYGYTF.

Worth noting for this clonotype: At one of its ends the junction is not consistent with the germline gene, which may arise from a read error. The CDR3 DNA follows: TGTGCCAGCGGCGTAGAAGGGAATACAGATACGCAGTATTTT. Translation gives CASGVEGNTDTQYF. The chain has TRBV9 and TRBJ2-3, with D unclear. In germline, CDR1 is SGDLS, CDR2 YYNGEE. The CDR3 loop spans 14 amino acids.

The rearrangement uses TRBV5-1 and TRBJ2-1; D remains ambiguous. The germline V gene has CDR1 SGHRS and CDR2 YFSETQ. This CDR3 contains 14 residues. Deletions cut 1 base from V and 8 bases from J, with 13 bases between. CDR3 DNA: TGCGCCAGCAGCTTGATGGGAACCGATTATGAGCAGTTCTTC. Protein: CASSLMGTDYEQFF.

In its sample, this clonotype was seen a few times. The rearrangement links TRBV15 to TRBJ2-5; no clear D gene. The ends were cut back, 0 bases at V and 3 bases at J, with 11 bases in the middle. This CDR3 contains 15 residues. CDR1 LNHNV and CDR2 YYDKDF come from the germline V gene (reference sequence). In DNA form, the CDR3 reads TGTGCCACCAGCAGAGATAGGGCGGTTAAAGAGACCCAGTACTTC. Residues: CATSRDRAVKETQYF.

A few counts support this clonotype. The chain uses TRBV27 and TRBJ2-5; TRBD2 aligns across 7 bases. The CDR3 covers 14 residues. V lost 5 bases and J lost 7; bases outside the gene matches: 10. Per germline, CDR1 MNHEY and CDR2 SMNVEV (reference sequence). DNA for the CDR3: TGTGCCAGCAGTCGCTCCGGGGGGTTGGCGACCCAGTACTTC. Translation gives CASSRSGGLATQYF.

The rearrangement uses TRBV27 and TRBJ1-6; tentative D call: TRBD1 (5 bases). V was cut by 4 bases and J by 12 bases, with 16 bases left in between. This CDR3 has 14 amino acids. Germline assignment: CDR1 MNHEY and CDR2 SMNVEV (reference sequence). The DNA of the CDR3 is TGTGCCAGCAGTTCGGGGGGAAGCCCTCTACCCCTCCACTTT. Its translation is CASSSGGSPLPLHF.

This clonotype was counted only a few times. The chain carries TRBV5-5 and TRBJ2-7; D not certain. Deletions cut 2 bases from V and 2 bases from J, with 17 bases between. The germline V gene encodes CDR1 SGHKS and CDR2 YYEKEE (reference sequence). This CDR3 contains 16 residues. This chain's CDR3 is CASSLMDFQEAYEQYF. The CDR3, as DNA: TGTGCCAGCAGCTTAATGGATTTTCAAGAGGCCTACGAGCAGTACTTC.

This clonotype was picked up many times. The CDR3 protein is CSVAAGQDYEQYF. The CDR3 DNA sequence: TGCAGCGTCGCGGCCGGACAGGACTACGAGCAGTACTTC. This rearrangement joins TRBV29-1 to TRBJ2-7; 7 nucleotides line up with TRBD1. The CDR3 covers 13 residues. Trimming cost V 6 bases and J 3 bases; bases outside gene matches: 8. CDR1 and CDR2 (germline): SQVTM, ANQGSEA.

This clonotype appeared a few times. J is TRBJ2-3 and V is TRBV29-1, with 12 nucleotides matching TRBD2. V lost 6 bases, J lost 0 bases, and 4 bases stayed unmatched. The CDR3 runs to 15 residues. CDR1 is SQVTM, CDR2 ANQGSEA, per germline. This CDR3 reads CSVETSGRSTDTQYF. In DNA, the CDR3 is TGCAGCGTAGAAACTAGCGGGAGGAGCACAGATACGCAGTATTTT.